This entry is about one TCR beta chain. The CDR3 is 15 amino acids. V dropped 5 bases and J dropped 6; count of bases not matched to a gene: 11. Germline values: CDR1 SGHTA, CDR2 FQGNSA. The sample belongs to a study of type 1 regulatory T cells. TCRdb analysed the reads with MiXCR anew, one entry per CDR3 protein. This sample yields 88,000 or so distinct CDR3 sequences, of which around 30% are seen a single time; 2% to 2.5% belongs to the top ten. The chain has TRBV7-2 and TRBJ2-7; 9 bases agree with TRBD1. The sequence came from a human donor in good health. The source material was CD4+ T cells, either the whole sample or a sorted fraction (not recorded which). CDR3 residues: CASSPGTGWSREQYF. In DNA, the CDR3 is TGTGCCAGCAGCCCGGGGACAGGGTGGTCACGCGAGCAGTACTTC.